This T cell receptor (beta chain) appears in the sequencing data of a study of cytomegalovirus exposure and HLA in healthy donors. A few counts support this clone. Its antigen is as yet unknown. PCR amplification relied on 60 Vbeta primers (plus 13 Jbeta primers). TCRdb's table, derived via immunoSEQ multiplex PCR, lists solely in-frame clones and lacks some. The table has some 130,000 clones, around 73% seen once; the top ten hold around 1.2%. With 2 bases removed from V and 2 bases from J, the gap between germline ends came to 10 bases. Looked up from germline, CDR1 is KGHSH and CDR2 is LQKENI. The CDR3 totals 15 residues. Overall study findings and caveats: TCR beta V- and J-gene trimming, according to a later analysis, was linked to a missense DCLRE1C variant. TCR beta chains numbering 164 were designated cytomegalovirus-associated. As a later analysis showed, several of the most significant clusters appeared to be linked to common viral pathogens.

Sequencing was carried out using PBMCs. The chain combines TRBV18 with TRBJ2-1; D may be TRBD2 (6 bases). This receptor was identified in a man between 45 and 60 years old in good health and CMV-seronegative. CDR3 protein: CASSPDSGPYNEQFF. CDR3 DNA: TGTGCCAGCTCACCAGATAGCGGCCCCTACAATGAGCAGTTCTTC.